This T cell receptor beta chain appears in the sequencing data of a study of T cell changes during pregnancy in multiple sclerosis. Trimming at V came to 3 bases and at J to 6 bases, leaving 2 bases not matched to a gene. The CDR3 is 15 residues long. The germline V gene has CDR1 SNHLY and CDR2 FYNNEI. Sequencing used immunoSEQ multiplex PCR; TCRdb keeps in-frame clones, though not all of them. The sample records about 62,000 clones, 85% to 95% being singletons. The clonotype comes from a female donor with multiple sclerosis, enrolled in a pregnancy study. The chain is built from TRBV2 and TRBJ2-3, with 14 positions matching TRBD2. This sample comprised CD8+ T cells from peripheral blood mononuclear cells, obtained in the second trimester of pregnancy. The CDR3 DNA follows: TGTGCCAGCAGTGAGGGACTAGCGGGAGAGGATACGCAGTATTTT. Protein: CASSEGLAGEDTQYF.